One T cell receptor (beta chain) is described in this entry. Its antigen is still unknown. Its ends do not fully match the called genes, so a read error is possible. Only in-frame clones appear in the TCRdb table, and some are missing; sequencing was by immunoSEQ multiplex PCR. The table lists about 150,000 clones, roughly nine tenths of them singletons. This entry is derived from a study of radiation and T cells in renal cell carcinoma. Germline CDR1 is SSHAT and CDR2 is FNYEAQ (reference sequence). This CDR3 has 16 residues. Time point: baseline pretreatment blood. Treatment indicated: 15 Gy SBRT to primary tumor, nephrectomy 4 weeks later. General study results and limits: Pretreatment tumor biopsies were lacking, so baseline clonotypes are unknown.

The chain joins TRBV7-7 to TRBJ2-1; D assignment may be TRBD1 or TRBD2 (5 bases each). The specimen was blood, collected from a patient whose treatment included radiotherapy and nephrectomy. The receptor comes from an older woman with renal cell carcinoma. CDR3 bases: TGTGCTAGCAGCTTAGGGACCCCTAGCACCCACAATGAGCAGTTCTTC. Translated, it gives CASSLGTPSTHNEQFF.